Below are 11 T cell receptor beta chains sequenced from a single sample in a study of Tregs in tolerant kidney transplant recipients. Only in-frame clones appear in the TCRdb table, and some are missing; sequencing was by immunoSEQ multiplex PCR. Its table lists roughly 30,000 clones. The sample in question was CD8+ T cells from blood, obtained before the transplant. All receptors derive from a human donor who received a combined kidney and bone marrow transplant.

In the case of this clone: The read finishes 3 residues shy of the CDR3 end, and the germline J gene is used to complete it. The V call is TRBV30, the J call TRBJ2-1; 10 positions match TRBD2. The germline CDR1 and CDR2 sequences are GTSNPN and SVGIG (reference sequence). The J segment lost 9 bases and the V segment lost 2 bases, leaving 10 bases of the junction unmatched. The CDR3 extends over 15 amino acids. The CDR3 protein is CAWSIKLAGLSEQFF. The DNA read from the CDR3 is TGTGCCTGGAGTATAAAACTAGCGGGACTAAGTGAG.

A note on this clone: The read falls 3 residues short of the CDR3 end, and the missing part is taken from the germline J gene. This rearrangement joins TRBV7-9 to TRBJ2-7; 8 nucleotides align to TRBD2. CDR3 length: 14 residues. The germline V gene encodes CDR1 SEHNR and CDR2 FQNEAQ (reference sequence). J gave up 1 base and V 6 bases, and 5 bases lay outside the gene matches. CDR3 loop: CASSPPSGSYEQYF. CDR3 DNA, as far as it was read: TGTGCCAGCAGTCCTCCTAGCGGGTCCTACGAG.

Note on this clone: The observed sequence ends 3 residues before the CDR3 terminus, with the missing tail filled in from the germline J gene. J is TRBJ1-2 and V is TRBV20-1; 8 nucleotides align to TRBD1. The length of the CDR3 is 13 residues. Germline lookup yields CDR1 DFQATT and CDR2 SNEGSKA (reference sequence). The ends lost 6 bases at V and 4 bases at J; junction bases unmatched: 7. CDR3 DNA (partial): TGCAGTGCCGATCGGACAGGGTTCTATGGC. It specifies CSADRTGFYG. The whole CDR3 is CSADRTGFYGYTF.

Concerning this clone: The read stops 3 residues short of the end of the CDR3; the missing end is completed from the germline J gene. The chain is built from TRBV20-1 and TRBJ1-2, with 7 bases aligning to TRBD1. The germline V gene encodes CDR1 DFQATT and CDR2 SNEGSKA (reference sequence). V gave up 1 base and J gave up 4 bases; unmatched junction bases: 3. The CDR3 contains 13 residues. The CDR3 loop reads CSARGTGAYGYTF. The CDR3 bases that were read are TGCAGTGCTAGAGGTACAGGGGCCTATGGC.

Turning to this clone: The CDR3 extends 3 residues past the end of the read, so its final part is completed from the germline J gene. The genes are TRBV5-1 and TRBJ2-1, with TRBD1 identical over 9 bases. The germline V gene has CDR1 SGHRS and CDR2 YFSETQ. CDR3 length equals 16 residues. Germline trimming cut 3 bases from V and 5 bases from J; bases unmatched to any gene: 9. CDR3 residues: CASSSTGQGNDNEQFF. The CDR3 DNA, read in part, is TGCGCCAGCAGCTCAACGGGACAGGGTAACGACAATGAG.

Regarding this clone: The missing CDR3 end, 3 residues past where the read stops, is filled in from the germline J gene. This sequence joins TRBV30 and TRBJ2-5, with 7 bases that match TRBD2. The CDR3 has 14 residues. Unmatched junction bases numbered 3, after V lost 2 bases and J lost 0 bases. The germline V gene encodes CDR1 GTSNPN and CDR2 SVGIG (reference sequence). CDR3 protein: CAWSSGTNQETQYF. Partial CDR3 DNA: TGTGCCTGGAGTTCCGGGACTAACCAAGAGACC.

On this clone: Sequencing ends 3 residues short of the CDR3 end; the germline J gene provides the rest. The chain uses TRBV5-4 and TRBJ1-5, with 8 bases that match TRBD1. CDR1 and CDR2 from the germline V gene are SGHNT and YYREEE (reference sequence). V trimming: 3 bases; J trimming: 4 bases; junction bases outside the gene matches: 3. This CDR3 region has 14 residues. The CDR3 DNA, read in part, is TGTGCCAGCAGCTCGGACAGGGAAAATCAGCCC. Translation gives CASSSDRENQP. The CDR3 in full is CASSSDRENQPQHF.

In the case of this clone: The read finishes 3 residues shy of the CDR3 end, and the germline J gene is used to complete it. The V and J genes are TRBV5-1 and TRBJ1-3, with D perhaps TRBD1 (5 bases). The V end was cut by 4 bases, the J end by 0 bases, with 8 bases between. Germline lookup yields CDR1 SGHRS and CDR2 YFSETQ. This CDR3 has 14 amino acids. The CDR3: CASSQTDSGNTIYF. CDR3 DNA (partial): TGCGCCAGCAGCCAGACAGACTCTGGAAACACC.

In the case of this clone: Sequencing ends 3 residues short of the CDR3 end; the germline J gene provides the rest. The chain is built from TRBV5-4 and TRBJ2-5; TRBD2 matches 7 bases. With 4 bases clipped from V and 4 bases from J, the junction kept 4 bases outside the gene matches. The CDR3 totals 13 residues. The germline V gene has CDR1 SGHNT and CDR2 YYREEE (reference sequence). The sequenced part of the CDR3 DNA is TGTGCCAGCAGCCGCTGGGGGGGAGAGACC. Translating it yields CASSRWGGET. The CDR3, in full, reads CASSRWGGETQYF.

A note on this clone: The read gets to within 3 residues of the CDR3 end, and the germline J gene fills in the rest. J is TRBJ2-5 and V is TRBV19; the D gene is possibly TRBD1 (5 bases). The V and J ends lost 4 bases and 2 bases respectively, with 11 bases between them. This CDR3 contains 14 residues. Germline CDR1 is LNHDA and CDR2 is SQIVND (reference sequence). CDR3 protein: CASSTIDSQETQYF. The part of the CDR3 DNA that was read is TGTGCCAGTAGTACGATAGACAGTCAAGAGACC.

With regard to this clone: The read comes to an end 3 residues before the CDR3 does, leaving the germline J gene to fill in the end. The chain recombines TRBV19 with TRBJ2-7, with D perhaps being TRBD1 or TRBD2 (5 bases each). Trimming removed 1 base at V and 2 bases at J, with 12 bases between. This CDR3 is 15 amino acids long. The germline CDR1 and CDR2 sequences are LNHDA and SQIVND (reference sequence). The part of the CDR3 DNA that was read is TGTGCCAGTAGTATAGGCCAGGGAGAAGCCTACGAG. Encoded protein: CASSIGQGEAYE. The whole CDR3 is CASSIGQGEAYEQYF.